The sequence of this TCR beta chain was determined in a study of T-cell reconstitution after alpha-beta-depleted transplantation in children. Trimming stripped 1 base from V and 5 bases from J, with 12 bases between. Germline V gives CDR1 MGHRA, CDR2 YSYEKL. This CDR3 is built from 15 residues. Notes on the study in general: Roughly two months post-transplant, alpha-beta T cells reportedly originated from several hundred graft clones that had expanded. Among T cells one year after transplant, newly produced cells accounted for most counts and diversity.

The TCRbeta library incorporated unique molecular identifiers. TCRdb used MiXCR to reprocess the PCR reads, holding one entry per CDR3 protein. The data show 300,000 to 350,000 distinct CDR3 sequences, around 20% seen once. This clonotype was seen a handful of times. As yet, its antigen is unknown. The chain carries TRBV4-1 and TRBJ1-5; the D is unclear. The sequencing used PBMCs, mostly from graft donor cells, collected 180 days after TCRalphabeta/CD19-depleted stem cell transplant. This sequence originates from a male patient younger than 18 who had a stem cell transplant for acute lymphoblastic leukemia, so the T cells may come from the graft donor. The CDR3 nucleotides are TGCGCCAGCAGCCAAGTATGGGTGCGCGATCAGCCCCAGCATTTT. This sequence encodes CASSQVWVRDQPQHF.